This TCR beta chain originates from a study of blood T cell repertoires in COVID-19. Looking at the study overall: The United States, Italy and Spain provided the acute and convalescent COVID-19 samples. Nucleic acid was either cDNA or gDNA, and it came from T cells, B-cell-depleted T cells, or PBMCs.

A note on this clone: Other DNA variants within this sample encode the same CDR3.

In the original workflow: It was from reference gene primer amplification that nucleated cell counts were estimated. Only in-frame clones appear in the TCRdb table, and some are missing; sequencing was by immunoSEQ multiplex PCR. V and J calls and clone size are as listed in that table; D and trimming were resolved from the DNA. The table has some 320,000 clones, around 87% seen once. The germline gives CDR1 MDHEN, CDR2 SYDVKM. Trimming at V came to 3 bases and at J to 8 bases, leaving 3 bases not matched to a gene. The CDR3 has 12 amino acids. The gene calls are TRBV28 and TRBJ1-2, with 7 bases matching TRBD1. The sequenced material came from peripheral blood. The clonotype originates from a woman aged 45-60 years who had recovered from COVID-19. CDR3 DNA: TGTGCCAGCAGTTTGACAGGGAGAGGCTACACCTTC. Residues: CASSLTGRGYTF.